These 9 T cell receptor beta chains were sequenced from one sample in a study of healthy donors' naive CD4 and CD8 T cells. Starting from approximately 500 ng of total RNA, TCR libraries were made with linear amplification. Each CDR3 protein is one row after TCRdb ran MiXCR on the reads. The repertoire has approximately 180,000 distinct CDR3 sequences, nearly 75% of them found once; the top ten carry 2.3%. The sequenced sample was naive CD4+ and CD8+ T cells sorted from blood, pooled from several donors. The source of these receptors is a pool of human donors in good health; the sample pools cells from several healthy donors.

The chain recombines TRBV15 with TRBJ2-7; D unresolved. Trimming removed 1 base from V and 3 bases from J, with 13 bases in between. Germline V gene sequence: CDR1 LNHNV, CDR2 YYDKDF (reference sequence). CDR3 length: 15 residues. The CDR3 protein is CATSRVTATNYEQYF. CDR3 nucleotides: TGTGCCACCAGCAGAGTTACGGCAACCAACTACGAGCAGTACTTC.

The V call is TRBV12-3 or TRBV12-4, the J call TRBJ1-2; D is ambiguous. The V and J ends lost 1 base and 4 bases respectively, with 4 bases between them. The CDR3 consists of 12 residues. The CDR3 bases are TGTGCCAGCAGTTTAGAAAGCTATGGCTACACCTTC. Translated: CASSLESYGYTF.

The J gene is TRBJ2-5, the V gene TRBV5-1, with 8 bases identical to TRBD1. Germline-derived CDR1 and CDR2 are SGHRS and YFSETQ. V trimming: 3 bases; J trimming: 5 bases; junction bases outside the gene matches: 6. The CDR3 has 14 amino acids. CDR3 sequence: CASSYKDRGETQYF. The CDR3 nucleotides read TGCGCCAGCAGCTATAAAGACAGGGGCGAGACCCAGTACTTC.

The J gene is TRBJ2-5, the V gene TRBV2, with 8 bases matching TRBD2. Germline-derived CDR1 and CDR2 are SNHLY and FYNNEI. The CDR3 runs to 16 residues. After removal of 1 base from V and 2 bases from J, the junction contained 6 bases not matched to a gene. The CDR3 DNA is TGTGCCAGCAGTGAAGTCCAAGCGGGAGAGCAAGAGACCCAGTACTTC. The encoded protein is CASSEVQAGEQETQYF.

The chain has TRBV15 and TRBJ2-1, with a possible D match to TRBD2 (6 bases). Between the trimmed V and J ends, which lost 0 bases and 10 bases, there was a span of 10 bases. CDR1 and CDR2 from the germline V gene are LNHNV and YYDKDF (reference sequence). CDR3 length: 13 residues. CDR3 DNA: TGTGCCACCAGCAGAGATCGGAGGGGAGAGCAGTTCTTC. Translating it yields CATSRDRRGEQFF.

The chain is built from TRBV29-1 and TRBJ2-5; possibly TRBD1 for D (5 bases). The V gene lost 7 bases and the J gene lost 7 bases, with 13 bases spanning the gap. From germline, CDR1 is SQVTM and CDR2 ANQGSEA. The CDR3 extends over 11 amino acids. CDR3 in amino acids: CSADWGRTQYF. The CDR3 nucleotides read TGCAGCGCTGATTGGGGCCGGACCCAGTACTTC.

This clonotype was seen only a few times. The chain joins TRBV10-3 to TRBJ1-5, with D maybe TRBD1 (5 bases). Deletions cut 3 bases from V and 2 bases from J, with 8 bases between. CDR1 is ENHRY and CDR2 is SYGVKD in the germline V gene. The CDR3 extends over 14 amino acids. CDR3 nucleotides: TGTGCCATCAGTGACAGGGTTCGCAATCAGCCCCAGCATTTT. Amino acids: CAISDRVRNQPQHF.

V usage is TRBV19 and J usage is TRBJ2-1, with D tentatively TRBD1 (5 bases). Germline CDR1 and CDR2: LNHDA and SQIVND (reference sequence). The V and J ends lost 7 bases and 8 bases respectively, with 24 bases between them. The CDR3 has 16 amino acids. The CDR3 loop is CASKSLRFNQGDEQFF. In nucleotides, the CDR3 is TGTGCCAGTAAATCACTTAGATTCAACCAGGGTGATGAGCAGTTCTTC.

The chain links TRBV29-1 to TRBJ1-1, with a possible D match to TRBD1 (5 bases). Trimming took 7 bases from V and 5 from J, leaving 14 bases between them. The length of the CDR3 is 12 residues. CDR1 SQVTM and CDR2 ANQGSEA come from the germline V gene. The CDR3 sequence is CSASGLGTEAFF. The CDR3 nucleotides read TGCAGCGCGTCAGGGCTAGGTACTGAAGCTTTCTTT.